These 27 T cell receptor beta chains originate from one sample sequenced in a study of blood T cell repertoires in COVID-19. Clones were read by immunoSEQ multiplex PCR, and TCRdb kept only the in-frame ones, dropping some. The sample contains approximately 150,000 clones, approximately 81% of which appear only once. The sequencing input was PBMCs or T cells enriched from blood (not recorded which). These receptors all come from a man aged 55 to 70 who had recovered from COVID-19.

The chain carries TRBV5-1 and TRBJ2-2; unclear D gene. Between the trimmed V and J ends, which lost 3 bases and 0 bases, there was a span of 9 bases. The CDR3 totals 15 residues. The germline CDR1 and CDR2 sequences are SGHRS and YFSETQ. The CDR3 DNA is TGCGCCAGCAGCTCTTTGCGGACGAACACCGGGGAGCTGTTTTTT. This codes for CASSSLRTNTGELFF.

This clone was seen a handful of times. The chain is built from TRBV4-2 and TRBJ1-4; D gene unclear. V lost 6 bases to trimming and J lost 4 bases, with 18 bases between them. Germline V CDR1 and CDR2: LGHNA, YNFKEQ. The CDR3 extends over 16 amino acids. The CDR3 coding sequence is TGTGCCAGCAGTCTCTCTCCCTCCAGTCTTAATGAAAAACTGTTTTTT. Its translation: CASSLSPSSLNEKLFF.

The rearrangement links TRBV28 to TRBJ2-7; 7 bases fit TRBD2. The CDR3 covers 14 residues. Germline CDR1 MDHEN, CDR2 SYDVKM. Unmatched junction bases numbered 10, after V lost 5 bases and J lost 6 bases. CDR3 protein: CASSPPGGIREQYF. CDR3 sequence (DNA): TGTGCCAGCAGTCCTCCCGGGGGGATCCGCGAGCAGTACTTC.

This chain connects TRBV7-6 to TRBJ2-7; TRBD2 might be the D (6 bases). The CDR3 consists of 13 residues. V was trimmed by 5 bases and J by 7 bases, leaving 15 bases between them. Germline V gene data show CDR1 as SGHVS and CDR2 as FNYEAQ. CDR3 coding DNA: TGTGCCAGCAGCATTGGGGCCAGCGGGGAGCAGTACTTC. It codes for CASSIGASGEQYF.

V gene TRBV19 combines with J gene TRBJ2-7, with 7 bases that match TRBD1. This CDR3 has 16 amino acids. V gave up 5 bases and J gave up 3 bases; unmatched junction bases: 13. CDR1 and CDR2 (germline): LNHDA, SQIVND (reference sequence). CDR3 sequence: CASSPGGQSGLYEQYF. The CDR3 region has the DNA TGTGCCAGTAGTCCTGGGGGACAGTCTGGCCTCTACGAGCAGTACTTC. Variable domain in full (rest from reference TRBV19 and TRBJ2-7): DGGITQSPKYLFRKEGQNVTLSCEQNLNHDAMYWYRQDPGQGLRLIYYSQIVNDFQKGDIAEGYSVSREKKESFPLTVTSAQKNPTAFYLCASSPGGQSGLYEQYFGPGTRLTVT.

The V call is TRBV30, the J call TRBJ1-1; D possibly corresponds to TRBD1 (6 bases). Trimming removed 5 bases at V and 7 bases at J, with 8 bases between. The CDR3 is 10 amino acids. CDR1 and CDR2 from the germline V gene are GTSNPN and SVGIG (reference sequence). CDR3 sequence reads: CAWGTLEAFF. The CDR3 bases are TGTGCCTGGGGGACACTTGAAGCTTTCTTT.

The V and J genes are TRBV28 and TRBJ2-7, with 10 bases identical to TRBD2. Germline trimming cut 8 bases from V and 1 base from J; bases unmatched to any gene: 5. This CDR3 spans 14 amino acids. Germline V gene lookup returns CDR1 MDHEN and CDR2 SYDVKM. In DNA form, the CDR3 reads TGTGCCAGCTGCTCTAGCGGGAGTTCCTACGAGCAGTACTTC. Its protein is CASCSSGSSYEQYF.

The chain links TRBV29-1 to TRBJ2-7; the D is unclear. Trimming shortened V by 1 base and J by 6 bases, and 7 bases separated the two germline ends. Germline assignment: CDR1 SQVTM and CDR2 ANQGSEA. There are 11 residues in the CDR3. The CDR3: CSVEVRSEQYF. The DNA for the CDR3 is TGCAGCGTTGAAGTGCGTTCCGAGCAGTACTTC.

The CDR3 protein is CASSMAAPIGNQPQHF. DNA for the CDR3: TGTGCCAGTAGTATGGCGGCCCCTATTGGCAATCAGCCCCAGCATTTT. J is TRBJ1-5 and V is TRBV19; D not certain. This CDR3 comprises 16 residues. In germline, CDR1 is LNHDA, CDR2 SQIVND (reference sequence). V was pared by 3 bases and J by 2 bases, with 14 bases between.

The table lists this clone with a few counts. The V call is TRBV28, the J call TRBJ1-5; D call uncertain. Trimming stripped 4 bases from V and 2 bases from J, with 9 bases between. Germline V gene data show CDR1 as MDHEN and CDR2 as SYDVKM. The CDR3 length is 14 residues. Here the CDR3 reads CASSSLGGNQPQHF. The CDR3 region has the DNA TGTGCCAGCAGTTCCTTGGGCGGCAATCAGCCCCAGCATTTT.

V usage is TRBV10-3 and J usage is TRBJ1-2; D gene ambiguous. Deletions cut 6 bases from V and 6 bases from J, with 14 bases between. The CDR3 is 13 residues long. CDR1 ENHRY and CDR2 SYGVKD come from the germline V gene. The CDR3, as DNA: TGTGCCATCAGGGGCGCAGAGACAAATGGCTACACCTTC. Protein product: CAIRGAETNGYTF.

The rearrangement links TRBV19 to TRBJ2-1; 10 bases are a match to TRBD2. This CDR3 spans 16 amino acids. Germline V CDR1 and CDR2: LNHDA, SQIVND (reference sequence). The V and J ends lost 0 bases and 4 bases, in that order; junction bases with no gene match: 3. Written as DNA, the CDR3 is TGTGCCAGTAGTATAGACACTAGCGGGATATACAATGAGCAGTTCTTC. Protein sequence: CASSIDTSGIYNEQFF.

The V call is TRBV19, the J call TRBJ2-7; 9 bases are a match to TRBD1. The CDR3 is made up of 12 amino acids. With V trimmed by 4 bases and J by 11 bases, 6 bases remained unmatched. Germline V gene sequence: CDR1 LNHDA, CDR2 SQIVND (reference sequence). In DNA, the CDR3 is TGTGCCAGTAGTACCGGGACAGGGCGTGAGTACTTC. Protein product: CASSTGTGREYF.

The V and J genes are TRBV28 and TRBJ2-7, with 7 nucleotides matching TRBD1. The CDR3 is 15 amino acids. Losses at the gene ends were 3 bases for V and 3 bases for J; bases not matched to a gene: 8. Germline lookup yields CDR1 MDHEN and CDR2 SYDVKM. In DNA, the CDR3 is TGTGCCAGCAGTTTTGGATCGACAGGGAACTACGAGCAGTACTTC. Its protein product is CASSFGSTGNYEQYF.

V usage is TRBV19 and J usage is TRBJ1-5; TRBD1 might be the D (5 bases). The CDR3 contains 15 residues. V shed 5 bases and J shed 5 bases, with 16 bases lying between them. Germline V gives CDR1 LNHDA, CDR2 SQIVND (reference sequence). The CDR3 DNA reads TGTGCCAGTAGTCAAGGACACCTTCGATATCAGCCCCAGCATTTT. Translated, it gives CASSQGHLRYQPQHF.

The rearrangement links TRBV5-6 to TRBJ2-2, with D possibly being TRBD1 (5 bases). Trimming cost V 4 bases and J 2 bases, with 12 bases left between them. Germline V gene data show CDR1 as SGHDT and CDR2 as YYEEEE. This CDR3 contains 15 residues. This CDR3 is CASSPGILNTGELFF. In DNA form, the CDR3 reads TGTGCCAGCAGCCCAGGGATACTAAACACCGGGGAGCTGTTTTTT.

Here the CDR3 reads CASSLGQGEQPQHF. CDR3 DNA sequence: TGTGCCAGCAGCTTAGGTCAAGGGGAACAGCCCCAGCATTTT. The chain couples TRBV7-9 to TRBJ1-5; D is possibly TRBD1 (5 bases). V lost 1 base and J 7 bases, leaving 11 bases between the germline ends. In germline, CDR1 is SEHNR, CDR2 FQNEAQ (reference sequence). The length of the CDR3 is 14 residues.

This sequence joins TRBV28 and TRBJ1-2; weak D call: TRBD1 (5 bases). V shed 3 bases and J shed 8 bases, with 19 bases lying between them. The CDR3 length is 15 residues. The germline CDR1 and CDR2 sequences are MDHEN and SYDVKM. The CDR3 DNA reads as TGTGCCAGCAGTTTCCTTCAAACCAGGGTGGAAGGCTACACCTTC. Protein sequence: CASSFLQTRVEGYTF.

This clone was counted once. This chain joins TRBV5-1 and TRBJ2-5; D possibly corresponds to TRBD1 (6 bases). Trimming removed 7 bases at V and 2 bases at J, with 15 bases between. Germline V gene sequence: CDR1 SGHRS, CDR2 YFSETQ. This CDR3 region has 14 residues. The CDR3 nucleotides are TGCGCCAGCGCCCAGGGACAACGGCAAGAGACCCAGTACTTC. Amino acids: CASAQGQRQETQYF.

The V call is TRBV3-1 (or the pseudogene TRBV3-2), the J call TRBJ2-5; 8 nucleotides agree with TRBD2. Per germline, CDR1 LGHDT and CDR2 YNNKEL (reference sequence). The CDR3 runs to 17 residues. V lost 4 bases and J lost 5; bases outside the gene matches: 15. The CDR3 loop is CASSPNRGGRKSETQYF. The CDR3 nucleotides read TGTGCCAGCAGCCCGAATCGCGGGGGGAGGAAATCGGAGACCCAGTACTTC.

The CDR3 sequence: CASSPAGLNGGELFF. CDR3 DNA sequence: TGTGCCAGCTCACCCGCGGGACTGAATGGTGGGGAGCTGTTTTTT. V and J are TRBV18 and TRBJ2-2; D possibly corresponds to TRBD2 (6 bases). This CDR3 region has 15 residues. Trimming took off 3 bases at V and 8 bases at J, with 16 bases between the two ends. Germline-derived CDR1 and CDR2 are KGHSH and LQKENI.

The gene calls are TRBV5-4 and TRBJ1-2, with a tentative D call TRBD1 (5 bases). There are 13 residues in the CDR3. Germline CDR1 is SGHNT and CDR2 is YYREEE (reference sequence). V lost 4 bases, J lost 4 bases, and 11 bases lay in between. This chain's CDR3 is CASSIQGFYGYTF. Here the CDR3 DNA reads TGTGCCAGCAGCATTCAGGGCTTCTATGGCTACACCTTC.

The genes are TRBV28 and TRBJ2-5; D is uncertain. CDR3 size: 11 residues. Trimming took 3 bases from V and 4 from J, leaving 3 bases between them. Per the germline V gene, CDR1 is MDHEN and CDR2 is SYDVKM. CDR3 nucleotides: TGTGCCAGCAGTTTCGGAGAGACCCAGTACTTC. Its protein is CASSFGETQYF.

The CDR3 here is CASSQAGDHQPQHF. The CDR3 region has the DNA TGTGCCAGCAGCCAAGCCGGGGATCATCAGCCCCAGCATTTT. The chain combines TRBV4-2 with TRBJ1-5; D remains ambiguous. The CDR3 spans 14 residues. The V end was cut by 1 base, the J end by 5 bases, with 9 bases between. CDR1 LGHNA and CDR2 YNFKEQ come from the germline V gene.

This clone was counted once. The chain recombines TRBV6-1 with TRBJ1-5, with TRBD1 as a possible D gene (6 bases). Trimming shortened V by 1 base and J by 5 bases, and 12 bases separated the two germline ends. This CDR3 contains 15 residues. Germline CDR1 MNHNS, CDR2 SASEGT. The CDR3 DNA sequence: TGTGCCAGCAGTGAAGTATCGGCAGGGGATCAGCCCCAGCATTTT. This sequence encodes CASSEVSAGDQPQHF.

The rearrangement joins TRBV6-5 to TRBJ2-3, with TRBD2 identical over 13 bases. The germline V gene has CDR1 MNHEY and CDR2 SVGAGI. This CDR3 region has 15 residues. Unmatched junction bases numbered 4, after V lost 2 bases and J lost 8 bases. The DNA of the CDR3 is TGTGCCAGCAGTTACCGGACTAGCGGGAGCGGTACGCAGTATTTT. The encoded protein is CASSYRTSGSGTQYF.

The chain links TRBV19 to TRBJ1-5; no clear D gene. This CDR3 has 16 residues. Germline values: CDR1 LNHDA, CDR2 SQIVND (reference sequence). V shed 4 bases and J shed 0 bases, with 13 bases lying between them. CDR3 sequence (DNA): TGTGCCAGTAGTAGAAGTCGAGTTCTTAGCAATCAGCCCCAGCATTTT. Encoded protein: CASSRSRVLSNQPQHF.